The 5 T cell receptor beta chains below were found in one sample sequenced in a study of radiotherapy plus CTLA-4 blockade in lung cancer. TCRdb's table, derived via immunoSEQ multiplex PCR, lists solely in-frame clones and lacks some. The table includes fewer than 40,000 clones, 60% to 80% detected once. The starting material was peripheral blood, obtained from a patient treated with radiotherapy plus ipilimumab. Receptors were obtained from a human donor with non-small cell lung cancer that progressed on radiotherapy plus ipilimumab.

The chain has TRBV9 and TRBJ2-2; D might be TRBD1 (6 bases). V was shortened by 2 bases and J by 3 bases, with 14 bases between the two germline ends. The CDR3 runs to 16 residues. CDR1 is SGDLS, CDR2 YYNGEE, per germline. CDR3 sequence: CASSVSGDPYTGELFF. The DNA of the CDR3 is TGTGCCAGCAGCGTTTCAGGGGACCCTTACACCGGGGAGCTGTTTTTT.

The V gene is TRBV13, the J gene TRBJ1-2, with TRBD1 matching 9 bases. Germline lookup yields CDR1 PRHDT and CDR2 FYEKMQ (reference sequence). The CDR3 spans 14 residues. Germline trimming cut 4 bases from V and 6 bases from J; bases unmatched to any gene: 6. CDR3 loop: CASSSSGTGHGYTF. CDR3 bases: TGTGCCAGCAGCTCTTCCGGGACAGGGCATGGCTACACCTTC.

The V call is TRBV27, the J call TRBJ1-3, with D perhaps TRBD1 (6 bases). This CDR3 comprises 16 residues. Germline V lookup: CDR1 MNHEY, CDR2 SMNVEV (reference sequence). V gave up 6 bases and J gave up 0 bases, with 15 bases separating them. The DNA of the CDR3 is TGTGCCAGCAGACCTGCAGGGGATTCCTCTGGAAACACCATATATTTT. Translation: CASRPAGDSSGNTIYF.

This clone was picked up one time. The V call is TRBV11-2, the J call TRBJ2-4, with TRBD2 as a possible D gene (5 bases). Germline values: CDR1 SGHAT, CDR2 FQNNGV. The CDR3 is made up of 18 amino acids. V was shortened by 1 base and J by 0 bases, with 16 bases between the two germline ends. CDR3 residues: CASSLAAGIRLAKNIQYF. The DNA of the CDR3 is TGTGCCAGCAGCTTAGCGGCGGGTATCAGACTAGCCAAAAACATTCAGTACTTC.

This chain uses TRBV9 with TRBJ2-3; perhaps TRBD2 as D (6 bases). Germline V gene data show CDR1 as SGDLS and CDR2 as YYNGEE. V was pared by 0 bases and J by 8 bases, with 16 bases between. The CDR3 sequence is 15 residues long. CDR3 bases: TGTGCCAGCAGCGTAGCGGGCCAGGGAGGCGGTACGCAGTATTTT. Its translation: CASSVAGQGGGTQYF.